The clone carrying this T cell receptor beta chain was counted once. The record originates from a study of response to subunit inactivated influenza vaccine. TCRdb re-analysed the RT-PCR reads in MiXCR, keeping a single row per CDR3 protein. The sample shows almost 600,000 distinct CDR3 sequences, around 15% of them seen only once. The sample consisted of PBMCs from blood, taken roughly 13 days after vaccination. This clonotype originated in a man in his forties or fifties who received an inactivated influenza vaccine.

In nucleotides, the CDR3 is TGCGCCAGCAGCCATTCAGGGGGACGGGACAATGAGCAGTTCTTC. Encoded protein: CASSHSGGRDNEQFF. The chain couples TRBV4-3 to TRBJ2-1; TRBD1 matches at 7 bases. Germline V gene lookup returns CDR1 LGHNA and CDR2 YSLEER. V was clipped by 3 bases and J by 5 bases; unmatched bases: 7. CDR3 length: 15 residues.